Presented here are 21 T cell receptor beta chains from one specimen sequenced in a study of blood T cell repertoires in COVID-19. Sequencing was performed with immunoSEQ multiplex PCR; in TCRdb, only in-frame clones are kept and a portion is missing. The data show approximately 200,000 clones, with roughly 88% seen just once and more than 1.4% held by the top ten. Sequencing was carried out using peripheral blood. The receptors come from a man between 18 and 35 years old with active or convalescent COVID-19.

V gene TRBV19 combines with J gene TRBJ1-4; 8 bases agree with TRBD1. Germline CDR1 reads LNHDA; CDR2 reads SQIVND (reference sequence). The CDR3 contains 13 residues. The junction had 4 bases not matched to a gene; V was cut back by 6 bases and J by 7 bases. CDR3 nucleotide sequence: TGTGCCAGTAGGGGACAGGTGACTGAAAAACTGTTTTTT. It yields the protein CASRGQVTEKLFF. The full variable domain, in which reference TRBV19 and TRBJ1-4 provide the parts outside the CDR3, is DGGITQSPKYLFRKEGQNVTLSCEQNLNHDAMYWYRQDPGQGLRLIYYSQIVNDFQKGDIAEGYSVSREKKESFPLTVTSAQKNPTAFYLCASRGQVTEKLFFGSGTQLSVL.

DNA for the CDR3: TGTGCCAGCAGCCGGGGCGTTAGCTCCTACAATGAGCAGTTCTTC. Encoded protein: CASSRGVSSYNEQFF. The gene calls are TRBV3-1 (or the pseudogene TRBV3-2) and TRBJ2-1; a weak D match, TRBD1 (5 bases). The CDR3 length is 15 residues. The germline V and J ends were trimmed by 4 bases and 0 bases, with 10 bases remaining between them. The germline V gene encodes CDR1 LGHDT and CDR2 YNNKEL (reference sequence).

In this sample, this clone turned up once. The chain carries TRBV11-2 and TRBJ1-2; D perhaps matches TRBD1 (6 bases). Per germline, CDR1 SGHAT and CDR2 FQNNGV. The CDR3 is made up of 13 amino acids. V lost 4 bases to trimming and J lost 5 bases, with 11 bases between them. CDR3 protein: CASSWDGQYGYTF. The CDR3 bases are TGTGCCAGCAGCTGGGATGGACAGTATGGCTACACCTTC.

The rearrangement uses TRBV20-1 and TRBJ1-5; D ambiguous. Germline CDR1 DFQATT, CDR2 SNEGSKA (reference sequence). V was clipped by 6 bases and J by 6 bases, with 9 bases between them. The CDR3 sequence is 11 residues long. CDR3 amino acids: CSASAGQPQHF. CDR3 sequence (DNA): TGCAGTGCCAGTGCGGGTCAGCCCCAGCATTTT.

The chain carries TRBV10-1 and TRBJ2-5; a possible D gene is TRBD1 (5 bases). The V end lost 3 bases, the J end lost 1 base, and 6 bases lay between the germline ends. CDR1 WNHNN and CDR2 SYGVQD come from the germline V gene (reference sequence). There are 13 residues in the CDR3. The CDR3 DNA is TGCGCCAGCAGTGAAGACAGCCAAGAGACCCAGTACTTC. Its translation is CASSEDSQETQYF.

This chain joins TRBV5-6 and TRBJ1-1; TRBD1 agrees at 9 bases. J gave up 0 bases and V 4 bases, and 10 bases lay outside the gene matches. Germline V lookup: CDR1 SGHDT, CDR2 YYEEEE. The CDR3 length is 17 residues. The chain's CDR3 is CASSLTTGGDMNTEAFF. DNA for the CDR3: TGTGCCAGCAGCCTGACGACAGGGGGAGATATGAACACTGAAGCTTTCTTT.

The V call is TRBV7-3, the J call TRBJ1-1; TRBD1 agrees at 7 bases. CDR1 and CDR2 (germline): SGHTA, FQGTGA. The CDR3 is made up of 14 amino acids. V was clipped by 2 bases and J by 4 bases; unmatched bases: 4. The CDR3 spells CASSLEGAGTEAFF. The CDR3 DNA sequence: TGTGCCAGCAGCTTAGAGGGGGCAGGCACTGAAGCTTTCTTT.

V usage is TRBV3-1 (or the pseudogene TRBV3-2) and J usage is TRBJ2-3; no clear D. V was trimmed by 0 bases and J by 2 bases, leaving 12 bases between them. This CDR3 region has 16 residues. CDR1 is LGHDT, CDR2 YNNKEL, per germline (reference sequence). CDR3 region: CASSQDLTPDTDTQYF. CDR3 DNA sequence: TGTGCCAGCAGCCAAGATTTGACACCCGACACAGATACGCAGTATTTT.

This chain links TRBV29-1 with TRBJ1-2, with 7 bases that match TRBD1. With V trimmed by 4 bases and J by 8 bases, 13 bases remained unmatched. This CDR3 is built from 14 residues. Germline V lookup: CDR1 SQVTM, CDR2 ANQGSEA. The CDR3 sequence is CSVVQGLNSRGYTF. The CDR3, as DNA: TGCAGCGTTGTACAGGGGTTAAACTCGAGAGGCTACACCTTC.

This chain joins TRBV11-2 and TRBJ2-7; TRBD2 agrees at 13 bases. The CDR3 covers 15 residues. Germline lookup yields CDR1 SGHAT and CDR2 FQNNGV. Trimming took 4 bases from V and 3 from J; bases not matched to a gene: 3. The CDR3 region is CASSSRTSGGYEQYF. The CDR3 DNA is TGTGCCAGCAGCTCCCGGACTAGCGGGGGCTACGAGCAGTACTTC.

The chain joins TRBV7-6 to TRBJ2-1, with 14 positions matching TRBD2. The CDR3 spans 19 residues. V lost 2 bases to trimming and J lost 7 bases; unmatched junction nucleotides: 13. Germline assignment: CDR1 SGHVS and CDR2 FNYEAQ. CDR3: CASSLRHGLGLAGDNEQFF. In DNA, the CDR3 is TGTGCCAGCAGCTTAAGGCACGGGTTGGGACTAGCGGGAGATAATGAGCAGTTCTTC.

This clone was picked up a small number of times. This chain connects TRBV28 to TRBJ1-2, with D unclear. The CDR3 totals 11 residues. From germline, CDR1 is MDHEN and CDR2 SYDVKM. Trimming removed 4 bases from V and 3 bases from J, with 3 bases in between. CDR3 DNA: TGTGCCAGCAGTTCCTACTATGGCTACACCTTC. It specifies CASSSYYGYTF.

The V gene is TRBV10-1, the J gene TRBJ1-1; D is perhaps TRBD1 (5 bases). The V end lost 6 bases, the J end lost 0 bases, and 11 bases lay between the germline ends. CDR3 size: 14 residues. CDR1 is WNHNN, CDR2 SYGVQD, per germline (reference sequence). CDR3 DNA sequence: TGCGCCAGCAGGTCAGGGAATATGAACACTGAAGCTTTCTTT. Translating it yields CASRSGNMNTEAFF.

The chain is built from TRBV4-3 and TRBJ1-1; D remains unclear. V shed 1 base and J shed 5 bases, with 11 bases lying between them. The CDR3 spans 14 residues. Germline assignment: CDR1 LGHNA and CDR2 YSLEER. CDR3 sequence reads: CASSQVPEKTEAFF. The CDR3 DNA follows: TGCGCCAGCAGCCAAGTCCCTGAGAAGACTGAAGCTTTCTTT.

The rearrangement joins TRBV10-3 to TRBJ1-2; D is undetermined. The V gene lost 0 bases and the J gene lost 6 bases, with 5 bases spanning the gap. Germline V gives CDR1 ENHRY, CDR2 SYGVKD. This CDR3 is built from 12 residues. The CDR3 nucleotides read TGTGCCATCAGTGAGTCGGCCGATGGCTACACCTTC. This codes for CAISESADGYTF.

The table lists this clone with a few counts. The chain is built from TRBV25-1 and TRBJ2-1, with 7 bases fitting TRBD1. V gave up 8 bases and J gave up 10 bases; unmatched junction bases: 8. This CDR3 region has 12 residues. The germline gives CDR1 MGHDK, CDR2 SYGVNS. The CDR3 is CASAGTVGEQFF. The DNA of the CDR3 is TGTGCCAGCGCCGGGACAGTGGGGGAGCAGTTCTTC.

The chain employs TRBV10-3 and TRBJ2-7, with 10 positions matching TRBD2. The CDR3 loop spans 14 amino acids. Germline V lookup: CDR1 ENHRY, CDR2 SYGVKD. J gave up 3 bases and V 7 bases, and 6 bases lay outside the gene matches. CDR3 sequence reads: CAITPLAGSYEQYF. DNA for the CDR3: TGTGCCATCACCCCACTAGCGGGGAGCTACGAGCAGTACTTC.

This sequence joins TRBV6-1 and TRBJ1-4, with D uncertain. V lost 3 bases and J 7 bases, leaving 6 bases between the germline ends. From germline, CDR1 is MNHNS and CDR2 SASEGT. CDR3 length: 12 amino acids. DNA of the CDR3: TGTGCCAGCAGTGATACTTTTGAAAAACTGTTTTTT. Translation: CASSDTFEKLFF.

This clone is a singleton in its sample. CDR3 loop: CASSAPGTQNTEAFF. In DNA form, the CDR3 reads TGTGCCAGCAGCGCCCCCGGGACACAGAACACTGAAGCTTTCTTT. The chain employs TRBV7-9 and TRBJ1-1, with D maybe TRBD1 (6 bases). CDR3 length: 15 residues. Germline V gene lookup returns CDR1 SEHNR and CDR2 FQNEAQ (reference sequence). With 5 bases removed from V and 1 base from J, the gap between germline ends came to 14 bases.

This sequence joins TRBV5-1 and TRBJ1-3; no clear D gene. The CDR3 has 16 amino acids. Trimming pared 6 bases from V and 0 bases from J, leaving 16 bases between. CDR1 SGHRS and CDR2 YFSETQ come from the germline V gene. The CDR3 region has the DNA TGCGCCAGCACCCCCCTCGGGGTTAGCTCTGGAAACACCATATATTTT. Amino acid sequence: CASTPLGVSSGNTIYF.

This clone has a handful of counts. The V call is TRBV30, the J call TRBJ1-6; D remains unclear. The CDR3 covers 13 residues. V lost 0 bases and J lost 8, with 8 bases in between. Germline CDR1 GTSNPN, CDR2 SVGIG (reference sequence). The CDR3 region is CAWSVGLDSPLHF. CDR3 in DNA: TGTGCCTGGAGTGTCGGGTTAGATTCACCCCTCCACTTT.